The next 21 T cell receptor beta chains were all read from a single sample in a study of T cells in Graves' hyperthyroidism and ophthalmopathy (dated by TCRdb to about 2019). The library was produced with multiplex PCR. This sample was sequenced with an Illumina HiSeq 2000. The TCR beta CDR3 regions were amplified from the RNA transcripts. For the first round of RT-PCR on the TCR CDR3, the HTBI primer set was used together with the Qiagen OneStep RT-PCR kit. TCRdb reprocessed the public reads (quality trimming at Q25 with fastp, clone calling with MiXCR) and kept in-frame beta chains. Entries that share a CDR3 protein sequence are merged under the most common genes and DNA. This sample is represented by fewer than 650,000 distinct CDR3 sequences; 40% to 50% of them were singletons. The ten largest clones represent 44% of the sample. The specimen sequenced was peripheral blood or thyroid tissue (not recorded which). These receptors all come from an adult woman with Graves' disease, either hyperthyroidism or ophthalmopathy (not recorded which).

The chain carries TRBV5-6 and TRBJ1-1, with TRBD1 identical over 7 bases. V lost 4 bases, J lost 3 bases, and 12 bases stayed unmatched. The CDR3 extends over 16 amino acids. From germline, CDR1 is SGHDT and CDR2 YYEEEE. CDR3 sequence: CASSASRGTVHTEAFF. The CDR3 DNA follows: TGTGCCAGCAGCGCCAGCAGGGGGACAGTACACACTGAAGCTTTCTTT.

The rearrangement joins TRBV2 to TRBJ2-7; D possibly matches TRBD1 or TRBD2 (6 bases each). The CDR3 runs to 15 residues. Germline CDR1 reads SNHLY; CDR2 reads FYNNEI. Trimming cost V 6 bases and J 6 bases, with 21 bases left between them. The CDR3 region is CASRGTGAFGSEQYF. CDR3 DNA sequence: TGTGCCAGCAGGGGAACGGGGGCTTTTGGTTCCGAGCAGTACTTC.

This clonotype appeared many times. The chain links TRBV7-2 to TRBJ1-2, with 7 bases that match TRBD1. CDR1 is SGHTA, CDR2 FQGNSA, per germline. The CDR3 is 13 residues long. With V trimmed by 5 bases and J by 6 bases, 6 bases remained unmatched. This CDR3 is CASSPTGNHGYTF. In DNA form, the CDR3 reads TGTGCCAGCAGCCCGACAGGGAACCATGGCTACACCTTC.

The table lists this clonotype with a few counts. A much larger clone differs by one base, so this may be a read error. The chain uses TRBV14 and TRBJ1-4, with a possible D match to TRBD1 (5 bases). The germline V gene encodes CDR1 SGHDN and CDR2 FVKESK. V was trimmed by 4 bases and J by 0 bases, leaving 6 bases between them. There are 14 residues in the CDR3. The CDR3 spells CASSPRATNEKLFF. The CDR3 bases are TGTGCCAGCAGCCCCAGGGCAACTAATGAAAAACTGTTTTTT.

This clonotype was observed a handful of times. The genes are TRBV6-5 and TRBJ1-6, with a tentative D call TRBD1 (6 bases). The length of the CDR3 is 15 residues. Germline V lookup: CDR1 MNHEY, CDR2 SVGAGI. V lost 2 bases and J lost 8, with 13 bases in between. The CDR3 coding sequence is TGTGCCAGCAGTTACCGGACAGTATCCTATTCACCCCTCCACTTT. This codes for CASSYRTVSYSPLHF.

This sequence joins TRBV2 and TRBJ1-4; D may be TRBD1 (5 bases). The CDR3 is 14 residues long. Germline CDR1 SNHLY, CDR2 FYNNEI. Trimming removed 0 bases at V and 8 bases at J, with 10 bases between. The CDR3 sequence: CASSEAQGGEKLFF. The CDR3 bases are TGTGCCAGCAGTGAAGCTCAGGGAGGAGAAAAACTGTTTTTT.

This clonotype was recorded many times. This rearrangement joins TRBV20-1 to TRBJ1-5, with D perhaps TRBD1 (5 bases). V was pared by 3 bases and J by 2 bases, with 14 bases between. The CDR3 contains 15 residues. Germline V gives CDR1 DFQATT, CDR2 SNEGSKA (reference sequence). This CDR3 reads CSASGGSRGNQPQHF. Written as DNA, the CDR3 is TGCAGTGCTAGCGGGGGGTCCAGGGGCAATCAGCCCCAGCATTTT.

This clonotype was counted only a few times. This chain joins TRBV29-1 and TRBJ2-4, with TRBD1 matching 7 bases. The CDR3 is 14 amino acids. With 7 bases clipped from V and 7 bases from J, the junction kept 13 bases outside the gene matches. Per the germline V gene, CDR1 is SQVTM and CDR2 is ANQGSEA. The CDR3 sequence: CSAREQGFGNIQYF. The CDR3 nucleotides are TGCAGCGCGAGGGAACAGGGGTTCGGTAACATTCAGTACTTC.

The rearrangement joins TRBV28 to TRBJ1-2; D is uncertain. This CDR3 region has 12 residues. V dropped 6 bases and J dropped 4 bases, with 9 bases sitting between them. Germline V lookup: CDR1 MDHEN, CDR2 SYDVKM. For the CDR3, the DNA is TGTGCCAGCAGGTCCGACATCTATGGCTACACCTTC. Translated: CASRSDIYGYTF.

This clonotype was observed many times. This chain joins TRBV6-6 and TRBJ1-2; unclear D gene. Germline V gene data show CDR1 as MNHNY and CDR2 as SVGAGI (reference sequence). V was cut by 7 bases and J by 1 base, with 10 bases left in between. There are 13 residues in the CDR3. CDR3 coding DNA: TGTGCCAGCAATATCAGAGATAACTATGGCTACACCTTC. This translates into CASNIRDNYGYTF.

The CDR3 bases are TGTGCCAGCAGCTTAGGAGACAGGGTCACCGGGGAGCTGTTTTTT. Protein: CASSLGDRVTGELFF. This rearrangement joins TRBV7-2 to TRBJ2-2; TRBD1 matches 7 bases. CDR3 length equals 15 residues. In germline, CDR1 is SGHTA, CDR2 FQGNSA. J lost 4 bases, V lost 1 base, and 3 bases had no gene match.

This clonotype was seen at least ten times. The J gene is TRBJ1-4, the V gene TRBV20-1, with D uncertain. There are 11 residues in the CDR3. Trimming removed 3 bases at V and 8 bases at J, with 7 bases between. The germline V gene encodes CDR1 DFQATT and CDR2 SNEGSKA (reference sequence). The CDR3 spells CSASVGEKLFF. The CDR3 DNA is TGCAGTGCTAGTGTAGGGGAAAAACTGTTTTTT.

The CDR3 DNA sequence: TGTGCCAGCAGCGCTATTACAGAAAATTCACCCCTCCACTTT. Encoded protein: CASSAITENSPLHF. The V call is TRBV6-2 or TRBV6-3, the J call TRBJ1-6; D not resolved. The CDR3 is 14 amino acids. V lost 6 bases, J lost 7 bases, and 13 bases lay in between. Germline lookup yields CDR1 MNHEY and CDR2 SVGEGT.

The genes are TRBV10-3 and TRBJ1-5; D call uncertain. The CDR3 loop spans 13 amino acids. V lost 7 bases, J lost 1 base, and 8 bases lay in between. Looked up from germline, CDR1 is ENHRY and CDR2 is SYGVKD. For the CDR3, the DNA is TGTGCCATCAAGGAGAACAGCAATCAGCCCCAGCATTTT. Its translation is CAIKENSNQPQHF.

Many counts were recorded for this clonotype. This rearrangement joins TRBV9 to TRBJ1-6; D gene ambiguous. V dropped 3 bases and J dropped 8 bases, with 12 bases sitting between them. The CDR3 sequence is 14 residues long. The germline CDR1 and CDR2 sequences are SGDLS and YYNGEE. In DNA form, the CDR3 reads TGTGCCAGCAGCGCAAAAGGGTTGGATTCACCCCTCCACTTT. This encodes CASSAKGLDSPLHF.

This clonotype has only a few counts. The chain is built from TRBV5-4 and TRBJ2-7; the match to TRBD2 covers 7 bases. Germline-derived CDR1 and CDR2 are SGHNT and YYREEE (reference sequence). The CDR3 has 13 residues. J lost 5 bases, V lost 0 bases, and 2 bases had no gene match. CDR3: CASSLVGGNEQYF. CDR3 sequence (DNA): TGTGCCAGCAGCTTGGTGGGGGGGAACGAGCAGTACTTC. Together with reference TRBV5-4 and TRBJ2-7, the CDR3 gives the full variable domain: ETGVTQSPTHLIKTRGQQVTLRCSSQSGHNTVSWYQQALGQGPQFIFQYYREEENGRGNFPPRFSGLQFPNYSSELNVNALELDDSALYLCASSLVGGNEQYFGPGTRLTVT.

This clonotype showed up just a few times. The chain recombines TRBV24-1 with TRBJ1-1, with D possibly being TRBD1 (5 bases). Germline CDR1 KGHDR, CDR2 SFDVKD. V was shortened by 5 bases and J by 6 bases, with 15 bases between the two germline ends. This CDR3 comprises 14 residues. CDR3 coding DNA: TGTGCCACCAGTGGAGCGGCAGGGAGGTCTGAAGCTTTCTTT. Protein sequence: CATSGAAGRSEAFF.

This clonotype has a count of ten or more. The junction shows a germline mismatch at one end, possibly a read error. The chain employs TRBV6-5 and TRBJ1-3, with no clear D. This CDR3 spans 15 amino acids. Germline loops: CDR1 MNHEY, CDR2 SVGAGI. In DNA, the CDR3 is TGTGCCAGCAGTAGCCCATTAAAGGCTGGCAACACCATATATTTT. Translated: CASSSPLKAGNTIYF.

The chain recombines TRBV6-2 or TRBV6-3 with TRBJ1-2, with TRBD1 matching 8 bases. The CDR3 has 14 amino acids. Germline V lookup: CDR1 MNHEY, CDR2 SVGEGT. The trim removed 6 bases at V and 8 bases at J, leaving 11 bases unmatched. Here the CDR3 reads CASSEGQGERGYTF. In DNA form, the CDR3 reads TGTGCCAGCAGCGAAGGACAGGGTGAGCGAGGCTACACCTTC.

The chain recombines TRBV10-3 with TRBJ2-5; the match to TRBD1 covers 9 bases. Losses at the gene ends were 2 bases for V and 5 bases for J; bases not matched to a gene: 6. Germline CDR1 reads ENHRY; CDR2 reads SYGVKD. This CDR3 region has 15 residues. The CDR3 sequence is CAISEKDRGYETQYF. The CDR3 DNA is TGTGCCATCAGTGAGAAGGACAGGGGTTACGAGACCCAGTACTTC.

This chain connects TRBV19 to TRBJ1-1; no reliable D call. This CDR3 is 13 amino acids long. The V end lost 4 bases, the J end lost 1 base, and 7 bases lay between the germline ends. Per germline, CDR1 LNHDA and CDR2 SQIVND (reference sequence). The CDR3 protein is CASSNARNTEAFF. CDR3 sequence (DNA): TGTGCCAGTAGTAACGCGCGGAACACTGAAGCTTTCTTT.